This T cell receptor beta chain emerged from a study of cytomegalovirus exposure and HLA in healthy donors. PCR involved 60 Vbeta and 13 Jbeta primers. Assay: immunoSEQ multiplex PCR; the TCRdb copy retains only in-frame clones and omits some. Among over 55,000 clones listed, about 82% were seen once. This clone was counted only a few times. Its target is unknown. General study results and limits: Accounts indicate the classifier identified cytomegalovirus status with strong specificity and sensitivity.

This CDR3 has 16 amino acids. Germline CDR1 is MNHEY and CDR2 is SVGAGI. V shed 0 bases and J 5 bases; nucleotides not matched to a gene: 4. The origin of this receptor is a woman aged 25-40 years in good health and CMV-seronegative. The rearrangement links TRBV6-5 to TRBJ2-5, with 12 bases fitting TRBD2. Material: PBMCs. CDR3 bases: TGTGCCAGCAGTTACTCGACTAGCGGGGGAAGCGAGACCCAGTACTTC. This encodes CASSYSTSGGSETQYF.